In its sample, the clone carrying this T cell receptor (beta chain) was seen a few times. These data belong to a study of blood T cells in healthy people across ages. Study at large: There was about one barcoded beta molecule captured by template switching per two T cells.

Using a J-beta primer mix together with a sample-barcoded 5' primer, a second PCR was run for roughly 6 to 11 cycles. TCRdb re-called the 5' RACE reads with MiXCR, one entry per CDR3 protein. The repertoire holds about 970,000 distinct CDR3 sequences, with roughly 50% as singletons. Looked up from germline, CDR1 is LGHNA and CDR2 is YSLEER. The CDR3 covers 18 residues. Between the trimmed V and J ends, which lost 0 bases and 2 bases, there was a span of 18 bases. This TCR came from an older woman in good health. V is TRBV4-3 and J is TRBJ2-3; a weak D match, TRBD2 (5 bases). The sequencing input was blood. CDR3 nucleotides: TGCGCCAGCAGCCAAGAAGTATGGAGAGGGTCGCCCACAGATACGCAGTATTTT. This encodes CASSQEVWRGSPTDTQYF.